The 15 T cell receptor beta chains given below trace back to one sample, sequenced in a study of cytomegalovirus exposure and HLA in healthy donors. The PCR had 60 Vbeta and 13 Jbeta primers. Clones were read by immunoSEQ multiplex PCR, and TCRdb kept only the in-frame ones, dropping some. The table shows fewer than 85,000 clones, with 60% to 85% occurring only once. Sequences were obtained from PBMCs. All receptors derive from a man younger than 35 in good health and CMV-seropositive.

This clone was seen only a few times. V gene TRBV20-1 combines with J gene TRBJ2-7, with D unclear. V gave up 6 bases and J gave up 4 bases, with 7 bases separating them. The CDR3 sequence is 10 residues long. Germline V gene lookup returns CDR1 DFQATT and CDR2 SNEGSKA (reference sequence). The CDR3 DNA sequence: TGCAGTGCCGTTGAGTACGAGCAGTACTTC. This codes for CSAVEYEQYF.

The chain combines TRBV5-1 with TRBJ2-3, with TRBD2 matching over 9 bases. Trimming removed 3 bases from V and 4 bases from J; junction bases left unmatched: 9. This CDR3 contains 16 residues. Germline V gene lookup returns CDR1 SGHRS and CDR2 YFSETQ. CDR3 region: CASSYSGSKGADTQYF. The CDR3 bases are TGCGCCAGCAGCTATAGCGGGAGTAAAGGGGCAGATACGCAGTATTTT.

The gene calls are TRBV29-1 and TRBJ2-1; D might be TRBD2 (6 bases). The CDR3 is made up of 15 amino acids. Germline CDR1 is SQVTM and CDR2 is ANQGSEA. V was shortened by 8 bases and J by 1 base, with 18 bases between the two germline ends. The CDR3 DNA follows: TGCAGCCGCCAGGGATGGGCGGGGTCCTACAATGAGCAGTTCTTC. Translating gives CSRQGWAGSYNEQFF.

The V gene is TRBV5-4, the J gene TRBJ2-7; 11 bases line up with TRBD1. The V segment lost 7 bases and the J segment 2 bases; nucleotides outside the gene matches: 11. In germline, CDR1 is SGHNT, CDR2 YYREEE (reference sequence). The CDR3 is 16 residues long. The CDR3 sequence is CASPMRLGQGAYEQYF. The DNA of the CDR3 is TGTGCCAGCCCCATGAGGTTGGGACAGGGGGCCTACGAGCAGTACTTC.

The V gene is TRBV6-5, the J gene TRBJ2-3, with 9 bases lining up with TRBD2. The ends lost 2 bases at V and 2 bases at J; junction bases unmatched: 5. Per germline, CDR1 MNHEY and CDR2 SVGAGI. The CDR3 length is 16 residues. The CDR3 nucleotides read TGTGCCAGCAGTTACGGTGCGGGAGGGAACACAGATACGCAGTATTTT. Translation: CASSYGAGGNTDTQYF.

This rearrangement joins TRBV2 to TRBJ2-3, with a weak D call TRBD2 (7 bases). V was cut by 7 bases and J by 8 bases, with 31 bases left in between. This CDR3 spans 18 amino acids. Germline lookup yields CDR1 SNHLY and CDR2 FYNNEI. In DNA, the CDR3 is TGTGCCAGCACCCGGGGCGGGGGCGGGCGGGTTTCAAGGGGTACGCAGTATTTT. The encoded protein is CASTRGGGGRVSRGTQYF.

The gene calls are TRBV11-2 and TRBJ1-1; tentatively, D is TRBD1 (6 bases). Germline V lookup: CDR1 SGHAT, CDR2 FQNNGV. The CDR3 sequence is 15 residues long. V lost 7 bases and J lost 4, with 19 bases in between. The chain's CDR3 is CASKVGVGTFTEAFF. CDR3 nucleotide sequence: TGTGCCAGCAAGGTCGGGGTAGGGACATTCACTGAAGCTTTCTTT.

This clone was seen only once. This rearrangement joins TRBV7-9 to TRBJ1-1; TRBD1 is a possible D gene (6 bases). Trimming removed 2 bases from V and 2 bases from J, with 12 bases in between. Per the germline V gene, CDR1 is SEHNR and CDR2 is FQNEAQ (reference sequence). The CDR3 totals 15 residues. The DNA of the CDR3 is TGTGCCAGCAGCTTACTCCCGGGACATAACACTGAAGCTTTCTTT. This encodes CASSLLPGHNTEAFF.

The rearrangement links TRBV9 to TRBJ2-1; tentatively, D is TRBD2 (6 bases). Per germline, CDR1 SGDLS and CDR2 YYNGEE. This CDR3 spans 13 amino acids. V was clipped by 2 bases and J by 5 bases, with 8 bases between them. The CDR3 nucleotides read TGTGCCAGCAGCGTCGGGGGAGACAATGAGCAGTTCTTC. As protein: CASSVGGDNEQFF. The full variable domain, in which reference TRBV9 and TRBJ2-1 provide the parts outside the CDR3, is DSGVTQTPKHLITATGQRVTLRCSPRSGDLSVYWYQQSLDQGLQFLIQYYNGEERAKGNILERFSAQQFPDLHSELNLSSLELGDSALYFCASSVGGDNEQFFGPGTRLTVL.

The chain joins TRBV29-1 to TRBJ2-7; 8 bases fit TRBD2. J lost 6 bases, V lost 4 bases, and 8 bases had no gene match. The CDR3 length is 13 residues. Germline assignment: CDR1 SQVTM and CDR2 ANQGSEA. The CDR3 region has the DNA TGCAGCGTTGCCCCGGGACTAGGGCGCGAGCAGTACTTC. Protein sequence: CSVAPGLGREQYF.

The rearrangement joins TRBV27 to TRBJ1-5; no firm D call. Trimming left V 6 bases short and J 2 bases short, with 11 bases between. The CDR3 runs to 14 residues. Germline assignment: CDR1 MNHEY and CDR2 SMNVEV (reference sequence). The CDR3 protein is CASSSLGGNQPQHF. CDR3 nucleotide sequence: TGTGCCAGCAGCTCACTGGGAGGCAATCAGCCCCAGCATTTT.

The chain has TRBV9 and TRBJ2-7; 8 positions match TRBD2. V lost 5 bases to trimming and J lost 3 bases; unmatched junction nucleotides: 7. Germline V gene data show CDR1 as SGDLS and CDR2 as YYNGEE. The CDR3 is 14 amino acids. CDR3 sequence reads: CASSPSGSDYEQYF. The CDR3 DNA sequence: TGTGCCAGCAGTCCGAGCGGGAGTGACTACGAGCAGTACTTC.

V usage is TRBV4-2 and J usage is TRBJ1-1; 9 nucleotides agree with TRBD1. The germline gives CDR1 LGHNA, CDR2 YNFKEQ. The CDR3 consists of 15 residues. The ends lost 2 bases at V and 10 bases at J; junction bases unmatched: 11. The CDR3 bases are TGTGCCAGCAGCCAAATCCCGACAGGGGGGGCTACAGCTTTCTTT. This codes for CASSQIPTGGATAFF.

There are a few counts of this clone. The rearrangement joins TRBV10-2 to TRBJ1-1, with D perhaps TRBD1 (6 bases). V lost 6 bases, J lost 11 bases, and 16 bases lay in between. The CDR3 spans 12 residues. Germline CDR1 is WSHSY and CDR2 is SAAADI. The CDR3 bases are TGCGCCAGCAGGCTAGAAGGGGGAAGGGCTTTCTTT. This gives the protein CASRLEGGRAFF.

The chain combines TRBV14 with TRBJ2-1, with TRBD2 matching over 10 bases. Germline CDR1 reads SGHDN; CDR2 reads FVKESK. Trimming took 4 bases from V and 5 from J; bases not matched to a gene: 17. The CDR3 consists of 19 residues. Here the CDR3 DNA reads TGTGCCAGCAGCCGGGGGAGCGGGAGGGCCCGGGGAAGAAACAATGAGCAGTTCTTC. Translation gives CASSRGSGRARGRNNEQFF.